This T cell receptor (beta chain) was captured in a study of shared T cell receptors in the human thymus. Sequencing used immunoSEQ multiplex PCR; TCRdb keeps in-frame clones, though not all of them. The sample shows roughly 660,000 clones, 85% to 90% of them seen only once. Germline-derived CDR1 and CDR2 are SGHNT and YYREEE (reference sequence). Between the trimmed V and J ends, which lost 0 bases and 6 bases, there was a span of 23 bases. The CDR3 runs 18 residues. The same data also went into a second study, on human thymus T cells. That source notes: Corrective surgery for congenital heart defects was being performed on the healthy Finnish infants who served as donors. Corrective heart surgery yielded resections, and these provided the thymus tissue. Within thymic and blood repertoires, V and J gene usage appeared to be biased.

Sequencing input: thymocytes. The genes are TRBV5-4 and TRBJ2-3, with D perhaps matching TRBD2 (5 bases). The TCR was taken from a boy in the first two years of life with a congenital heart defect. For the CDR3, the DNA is TGTGCCAGCAGCTTGGGGACTCTAGTGGACCCCCCCGAGGATACGCAGTATTTT. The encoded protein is CASSLGTLVDPPEDTQYF. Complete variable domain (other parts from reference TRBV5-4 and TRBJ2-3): ETGVTQSPTHLIKTRGQQVTLRCSSQSGHNTVSWYQQALGQGPQFIFQYYREEENGRGNFPPRFSGLQFPNYSSELNVNALELDDSALYLCASSLGTLVDPPEDTQYFGPGTRLTVL.